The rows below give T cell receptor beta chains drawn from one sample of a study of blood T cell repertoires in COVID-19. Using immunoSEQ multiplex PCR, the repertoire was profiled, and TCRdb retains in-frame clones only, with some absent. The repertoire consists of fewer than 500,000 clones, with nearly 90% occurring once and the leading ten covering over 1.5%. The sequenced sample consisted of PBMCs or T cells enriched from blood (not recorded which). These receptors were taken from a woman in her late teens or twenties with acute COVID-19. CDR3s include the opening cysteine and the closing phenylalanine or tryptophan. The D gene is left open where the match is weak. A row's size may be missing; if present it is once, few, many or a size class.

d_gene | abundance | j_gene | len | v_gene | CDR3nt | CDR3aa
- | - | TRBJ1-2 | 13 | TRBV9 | TGTGCCAGCAGCGTAGAGGAGGGCGGTGGCTACACCTTC | CASSVEEGGGYTF
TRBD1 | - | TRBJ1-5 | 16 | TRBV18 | TGTGCCAGCTCACGCGGACAGGGCGGTAGCAATCAGCCCCAGCATTTT | CASSRGQGGSNQPQHF
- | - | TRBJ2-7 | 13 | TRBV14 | TGTGCCAGCAGCCCGGGACTGTACTACGAGCAGTACTTC | CASSPGLYYEQYF
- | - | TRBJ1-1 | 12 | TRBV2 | TGTGCCAGCAGCACACAGGGTTCTGAAGCTTTCTTT | CASSTQGSEAFF
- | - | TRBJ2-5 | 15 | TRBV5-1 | TGCGCCAGCAGCTTGGACAGGGTCGGCCAAGAGACCCAGTACTTC | CASSLDRVGQETQYF
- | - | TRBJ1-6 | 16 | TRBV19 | TGTGCCAGTAGTATATTCTTTAGCTCCTATAATTCACCCCTCCACTTT | CASSIFFSSYNSPLHF
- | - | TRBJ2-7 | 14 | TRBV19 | TGTGCCAGTAGTATAGAGGCGGGCTCCTACGAGCAGTACTTC | CASSIEAGSYEQYF
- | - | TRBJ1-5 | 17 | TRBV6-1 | TGTGCCAGCAGTGGACAGGCCGCCCGGTATAGCAATCAGCCCCAGCATTTT | CASSGQAARYSNQPQHF
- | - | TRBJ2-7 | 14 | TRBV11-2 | TGTGCCAGCAGCTTAGCCCAGGGCCCCTACGAGCAGTACTTC | CASSLAQGPYEQYF
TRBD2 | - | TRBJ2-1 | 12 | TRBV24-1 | TGTGCCACCCCCGGGACTAGCGCCGAGCAGTTCTTC | CATPGTSAEQFF
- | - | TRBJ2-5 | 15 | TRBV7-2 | TGTGCCAGCAGCTTAGGGGGGCAGGGGCAAGAGACCCAGTACTTC | CASSLGGQGQETQYF
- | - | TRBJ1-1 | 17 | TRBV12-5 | TGTGCTAGTGGTTTGGTACCGACGACAGACGGGAACACTGAAGCTTTCTTT | CASGLVPTTDGNTEAFF
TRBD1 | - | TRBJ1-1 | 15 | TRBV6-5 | TGTGCCAGCAGTTACTCCTCCGGGACAGGGGGCAAAGCTTTCTTT | CASSYSSGTGGKAFF
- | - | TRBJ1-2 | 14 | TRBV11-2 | TGTGCCAGCAGCTTAGTGGCAGGGGACTATGGCTACACCTTC | CASSLVAGDYGYTF
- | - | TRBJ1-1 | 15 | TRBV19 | TGTGCCAGTAGCCAACACGGGACACCGAACACTGAAGCTTTCTTT | CASSQHGTPNTEAFF
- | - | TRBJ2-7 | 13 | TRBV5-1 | TGCGCCAGCACCACTCCGGAGGAATACGAGCAGTACTTC | CASTTPEEYEQYF
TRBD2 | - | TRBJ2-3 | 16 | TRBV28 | TGTGCCAGCAGCCCTAGCGGTTATGGATTCACAGATACGCAGTATTTT | CASSPSGYGFTDTQYF
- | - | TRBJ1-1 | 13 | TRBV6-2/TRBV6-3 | TGTGCCAGCAGTGGACAGAAAAACACTGAAGCTTTCTTT | CASSGQKNTEAFF
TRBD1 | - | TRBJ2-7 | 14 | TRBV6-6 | TGTGCCAGCAGGCCGGGACAGGGGGTTAACGAGCAGTACTTC | CASRPGQGVNEQYF
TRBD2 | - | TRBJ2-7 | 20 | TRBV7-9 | TGTGCCAGCACCTCCCAGGACCCCCTAGCGGGGGGGGAAACAACCTACGAGCAGTACTTC | CASTSQDPLAGGETTYEQYF
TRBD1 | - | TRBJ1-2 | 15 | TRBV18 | TGTGCCAGCTCACCACCGAACAGGGGGCGCGATGGCTACACCTTC | CASSPPNRGRDGYTF
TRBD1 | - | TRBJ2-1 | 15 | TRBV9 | TGTGCCAGCAGCCCTCCACAGGGGATCTACAATGAGCAGTTCTTC | CASSPPQGIYNEQFF
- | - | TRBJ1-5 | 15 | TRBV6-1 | TGTGCCAGCAGTGAATTCTTGGGGATCGCGGGGCCCCAGCATTTT | CASSEFLGIAGPQHF
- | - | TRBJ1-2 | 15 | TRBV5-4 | TGTGCCAGCAGCTTGGCCGAGTCGGTTTACTATGGCTACACCTTC | CASSLAESVYYGYTF
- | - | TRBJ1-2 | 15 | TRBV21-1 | TGTGCCAGCAGCAAAGTGGGTGGGGGAGGCGATGGCTACACCTTC | CASSKVGGGGDGYTF
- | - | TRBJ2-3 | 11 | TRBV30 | TGTGCCTGGAGTGTATCTGATACGCAGTATTTT | CAWSVSDTQYF
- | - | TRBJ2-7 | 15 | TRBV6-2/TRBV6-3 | TGTGCCAGCAGTTACCACCGACAGGCTAGCTACGAGCAGTACTTC | CASSYHRQASYEQYF
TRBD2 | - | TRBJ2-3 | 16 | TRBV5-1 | TGCGCCAGCAGCTCCGATCTAGCGGGTAGCACAGATACGCAGTATTTT | CASSSDLAGSTDTQYF
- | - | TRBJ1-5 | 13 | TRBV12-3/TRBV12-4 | TGTGCCAGCAGTTTGGGGGGGGATCTTCCCCAGCATTTT | CASSLGGDLPQHF
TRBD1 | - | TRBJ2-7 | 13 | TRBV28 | TGTGCCACCTACCGGGACAGGGTCCACGAGCAGTACTTC | CATYRDRVHEQYF
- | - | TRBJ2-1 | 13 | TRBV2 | TGTGCCAGCAGTGAAAGGGGGATCGGAGGGCAGTTCTTC | CASSERGIGGQFF
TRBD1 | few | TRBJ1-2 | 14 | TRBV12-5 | TGTGCTAGTGGTTCATGGACAGGAAACTATGGCTACACCTTC | CASGSWTGNYGYTF
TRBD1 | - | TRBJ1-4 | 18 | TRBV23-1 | TGCGCCAGCAGTCAATCTGGGGGACAGGGTATGGATGGAGAAAAACTGTTTTTT | CASSQSGGQGMDGEKLFF
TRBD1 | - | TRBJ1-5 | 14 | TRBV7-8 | TGTGCCAGCAGCTTAGGAGACAGGGAGGCTCCATACCATTTT | CASSLGDREAPYHF
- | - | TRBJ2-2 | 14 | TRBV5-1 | TGCGCCAGCAGGCGGGACAGCGTAACCGGGGAGCTGTTTTTT | CASRRDSVTGELFF
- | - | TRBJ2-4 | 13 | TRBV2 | TGTGCCAGCAAGGCCAACCTAGCAAACATTCAGTACTTC | CASKANLANIQYF
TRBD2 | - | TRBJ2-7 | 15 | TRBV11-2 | TGTGCCAGCAGCCCAAGACTAGCCAGAACACGCGAGCAGTACTTC | CASSPRLARTREQYF
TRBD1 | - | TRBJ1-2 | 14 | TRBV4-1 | TGCGCCAGCAGCCGCCCGGGACAGAAGTATGGCTACACCTTC | CASSRPGQKYGYTF
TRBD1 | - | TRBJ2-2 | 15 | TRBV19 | TGTGCCACCACCCGGGACAGGGGGCTCATCGGGGAGCTGTTTTTT | CATTRDRGLIGELFF
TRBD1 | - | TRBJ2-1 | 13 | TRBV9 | TGTGCCAGCAACCCGACAGGGCAGAATGAGCAGTTCTTC | CASNPTGQNEQFF
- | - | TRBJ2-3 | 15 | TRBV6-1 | TGTGCCAGCAGTGGGGGACTGCGGAGAACAGATACGCAGTATTTT | CASSGGLRRTDTQYF
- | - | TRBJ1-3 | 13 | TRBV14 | TGTGCCAGCAGCCAAGAGATCCGGGGCACCATATATTTT | CASSQEIRGTIYF
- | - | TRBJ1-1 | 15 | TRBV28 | TGTGCCAGCAGTTTCGGGGGGGGCAGAAATGTTGAAGCTTTCTTT | CASSFGGGRNVEAFF
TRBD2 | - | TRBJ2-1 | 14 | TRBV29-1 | TGCAGCGTTGGGTCACTAGCGGTCTACAATGAGCAGTTCTTC | CSVGSLAVYNEQFF
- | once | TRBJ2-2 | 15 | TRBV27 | TGTGCCAGCAGCCTAGTTTCGGCGAACACCGGGGAGCTGTTTTTT | CASSLVSANTGELFF
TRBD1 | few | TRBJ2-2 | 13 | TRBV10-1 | TGCGCGTCTAAGGGGGCCCAGGGCGGGGAGCTGTTTTTT | CASKGAQGGELFF
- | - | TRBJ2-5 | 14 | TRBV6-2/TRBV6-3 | TGTGCCAGCAGTTACGACGGACTCCAAGAGACCCAGTACTTC | CASSYDGLQETQYF
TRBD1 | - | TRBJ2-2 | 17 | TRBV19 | TGTGCCAGTAGTACTCGGACAGGGGGATTGGACACCGGGGAGCTGTTTTTT | CASSTRTGGLDTGELFF
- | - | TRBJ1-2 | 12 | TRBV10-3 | TGTGCCATCGGTTACGAGAACTATGGCTACACCTTC | CAIGYENYGYTF
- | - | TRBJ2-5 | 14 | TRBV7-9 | TGTGCCAGCAGCTCTAGGGAGGGGGAAGAGACCCAGTACTTC | CASSSREGEETQYF
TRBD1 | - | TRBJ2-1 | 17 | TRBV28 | TGTGCCAGCAGGGATGAGGACAGGTCCCTTAGGGGCAATGAGCAGTTCTTC | CASRDEDRSLRGNEQFF
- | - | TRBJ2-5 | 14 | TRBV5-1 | TGCGCCAGCAGCTTGGAAGGCGGGGCGGAGACCCAGTACTTC | CASSLEGGAETQYF
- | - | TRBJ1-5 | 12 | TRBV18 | TGTGCCAGCTCACCGGGGGCTCAGCCCCAGCATTTT | CASSPGAQPQHF
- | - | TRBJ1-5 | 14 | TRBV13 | TGTGCCAGCAGCTTAGGGGACAGAAATCAGCCCCAGCATTTT | CASSLGDRNQPQHF
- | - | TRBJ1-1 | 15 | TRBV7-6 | TGTGCCAGCAGCTTAGCCGCCACAGGCAACACTGAAGCTTTCTTT | CASSLAATGNTEAFF
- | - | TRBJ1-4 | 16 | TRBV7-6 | TGTGCCAGCAGCTTAGAAGTTGTGGGGCGTTATGAAAAACTGTTTTTT | CASSLEVVGRYEKLFF
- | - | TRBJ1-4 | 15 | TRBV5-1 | TGCGCCAGCAGCTTGGCGGCGGAACCCATCCAAAAACTGTTTTTT | CASSLAAEPIQKLFF
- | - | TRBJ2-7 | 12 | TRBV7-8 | TGTGCCAGCAGCTCTGCAGGGGACGAGCAGTACTTC | CASSSAGDEQYF
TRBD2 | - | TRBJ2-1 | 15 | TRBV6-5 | TGTGCCAGCAGTTACTCGGGGCTAGCGGGAGGTGAGCAGTTCTTC | CASSYSGLAGGEQFF
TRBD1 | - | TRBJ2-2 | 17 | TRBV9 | TGTGCCAGCAGCGTAGGAGCCCAGGGGGCAAGCACCGGGGAGCTGTTTTTT | CASSVGAQGASTGELFF